This T cell receptor (beta chain) derives from a study of shared clonotypes between healthy human individuals. Broader study findings: Clonotype sharing among donors, it was expected, would be affected by sequencing depth. In a handful of donors, about 5% of naive CD4 clonotypes appeared in common.

Trimming cost V 0 bases and J 2 bases; bases outside gene matches: 5. The CDR3 consists of 16 residues. The germline V gene has CDR1 LGHNA and CDR2 YSLEER. Generated by immunoSEQ multiplex PCR, the TCRdb table keeps only in-frame clones and is missing some. The repertoire includes approximately 2.3 million clones, 85% to 95% of them detected once, and about 0.39% sits in the top ten. The investigators split CD4+ cells into a CD45RA+ naive subset and a CD45RA-negative memory subset. As for this clone: Its antigen is as yet unknown.

Sequencing was carried out using naive CD4+ T cells from PBMCs. Subset of the sample: CD45RA+ positively selected. This chain connects TRBV4-3 to TRBJ1-2; TRBD1 matches 8 bases. The clonotype originates from a man aged 18 to 29 in good health. Some clones in this sample may be carry-over from other donors' samples. The CDR3 region is CASSQETGDGNYGYTF. CDR3 in DNA: TGCGCCAGCAGCCAAGAGACAGGGGATGGCAACTATGGCTACACCTTC.